This T cell receptor (beta chain) was retrieved from a study of cytomegalovirus exposure and HLA in healthy donors. The donors formed part of the roughly 110-subject validation cohort, distinct from the roughly 640-subject first cohort. Sequenced by immunoSEQ multiplex PCR; TCRdb stores in-frame clones only, minus some. Among more than 150,000 clones listed, 84% were seen once. Broader study findings: The finding came from a later analysis; first-cohort TCR clusters tended to co-occur in the approximately 120 validation repertoires.

The CDR3 contains 17 residues. The V gene's germline CDR1 is SGHNT and CDR2 YYREEE (reference sequence). V trimming: 4 bases; J trimming: 1 base; junction bases outside the gene matches: 7. With regard to this clone: Its antigen is currently unknown.

This sequence originates from a man aged 18 to 35 in good health and CMV-seropositive. Sequences were obtained from PBMCs. The V call is TRBV5-4, the J call TRBJ2-7; 14 nucleotides agree with TRBD2. The CDR3 sequence: CASSAGLAGGVSYEQYF. The CDR3 DNA is TGTGCCAGCAGCGCCGGACTAGCGGGAGGCGTTTCCTACGAGCAGTACTTC.